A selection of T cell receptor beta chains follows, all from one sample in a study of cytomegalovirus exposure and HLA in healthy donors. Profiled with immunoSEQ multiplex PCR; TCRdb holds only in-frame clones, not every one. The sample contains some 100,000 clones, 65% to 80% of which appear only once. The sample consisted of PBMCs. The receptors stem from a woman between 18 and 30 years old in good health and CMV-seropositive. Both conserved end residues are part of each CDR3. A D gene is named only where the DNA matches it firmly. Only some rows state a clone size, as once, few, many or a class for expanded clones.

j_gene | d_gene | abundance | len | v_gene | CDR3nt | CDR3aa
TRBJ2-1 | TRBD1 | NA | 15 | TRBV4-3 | TGCGCCAGCAGCCAAGAGGGGACAGGGGCCAATGAGCAGTTCTTC | CASSQEGTGANEQFF
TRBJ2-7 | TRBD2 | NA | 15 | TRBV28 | TGTGCCAGCAGTCGACGGACTAGCAGGCCCTACGAGCAGTACTTC | CASSRRTSRPYEQYF
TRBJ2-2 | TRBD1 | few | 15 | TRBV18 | TGTGCCAGCTTCGGACAGGGGGCAAACACCGGGGAGCTGTTTTTT | CASFGQGANTGELFF
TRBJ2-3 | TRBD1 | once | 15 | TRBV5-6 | TGTGCCAGCAGCCCCGGGACAGGCTTCACAGATACGCAGTATTTT | CASSPGTGFTDTQYF
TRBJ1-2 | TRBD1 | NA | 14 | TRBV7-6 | TGTGCCAGCAGCTTGGGGACAGGGAACGAGGGCTACACCTTC | CASSLGTGNEGYTF
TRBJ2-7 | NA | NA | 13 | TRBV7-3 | TGTGCCAGCAGCTCAATCCCCGAGGACGAGCAGTACTTC | CASSSIPEDEQYF
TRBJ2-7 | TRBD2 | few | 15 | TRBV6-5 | TGTGCCAGCAGTCCCGGGGGACTAGACAGTTACGAGCAGTACTTC | CASSPGGLDSYEQYF
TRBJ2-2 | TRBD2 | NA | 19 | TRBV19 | TGTGCCAGTAGTATAGCCGCCCCGACTAGCGGGAGGATCACCGGGGAGCTGTTTTTT | CASSIAAPTSGRITGELFF
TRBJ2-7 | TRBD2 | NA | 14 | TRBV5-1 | TGCGCCAGCAGCTGGCGGGAGTCGGGCTACGAGCAGTACTTC | CASSWRESGYEQYF
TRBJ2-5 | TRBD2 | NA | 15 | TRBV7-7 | TGTGCCAGCAGCTACAGCGGGGGGGCCGGGGAGACCCAGTACTTC | CASSYSGGAGETQYF
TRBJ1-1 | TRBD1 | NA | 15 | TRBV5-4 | TGTGCCAGCAGCTCCCGGGACAGGGGGGCGACTGAAGCTTTCTTT | CASSSRDRGATEAFF
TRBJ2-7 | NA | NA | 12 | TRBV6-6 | TGTGCCAGCAGTTCCGACAGAATGGAGCAGTACTTC | CASSSDRMEQYF
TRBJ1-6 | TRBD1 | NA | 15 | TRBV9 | TGTGCCAGCAGCGTGGGACAGCTTTATAATTCACCCCTCCACTTT | CASSVGQLYNSPLHF
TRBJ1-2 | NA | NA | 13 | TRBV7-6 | TGTGCCAGCAGCTCCGACCAGGGAAGCGGCTACACCTTC | CASSSDQGSGYTF
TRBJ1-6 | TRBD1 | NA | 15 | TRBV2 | TGTGCCAGCAGCCAGGGACAGTCCTATAATTCACCCCTCCACTTT | CASSQGQSYNSPLHF
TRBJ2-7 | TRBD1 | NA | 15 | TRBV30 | TGTGCCTCCAAACTGGGCTACGGGACAGTCTACGAGCAGTACTTC | CASKLGYGTVYEQYF
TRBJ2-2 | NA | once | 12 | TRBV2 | TGTGCCAGTGATTTAGCGACCGGGGAGCTGTTTTTT | CASDLATGELFF
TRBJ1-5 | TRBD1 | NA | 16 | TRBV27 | TGTGCCAGCAGTTTATTGGCAGGGGGCCCTAATCAGCCCCAGCATTTT | CASSLLAGGPNQPQHF
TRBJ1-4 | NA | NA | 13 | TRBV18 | TGTGCCAGCCCTTCTTCCGCGGGGGAAAAACTGTTTTTT | CASPSSAGEKLFF
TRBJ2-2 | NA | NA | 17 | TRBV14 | TGTGCCAGCAGCCAAGATATTCGGAGGGAACGCACCGGGGAGCTGTTTTTT | CASSQDIRRERTGELFF
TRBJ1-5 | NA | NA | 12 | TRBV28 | TGTGCCTGTCGGGGGTCCAATCAGCCCCAGCATTTT | CACRGSNQPQHF
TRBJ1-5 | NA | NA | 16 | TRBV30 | TGTGCCTGGAGTGTACGCGCGGGCTATAGCAATCAGCCCCAGCATTTT | CAWSVRAGYSNQPQHF
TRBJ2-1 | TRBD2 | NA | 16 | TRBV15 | TGTGCCACCAGCAGTCTGCTAGCGGCAGGCTACAATGAGCAGTTCTTC | CATSSLLAAGYNEQFF
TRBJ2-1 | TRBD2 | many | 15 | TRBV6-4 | TGTGCCAGCAGTTCTACTAGCGGGGGATACAATGAGCAGTTCTTC | CASSSTSGGYNEQFF
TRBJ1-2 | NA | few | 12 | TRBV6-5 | TGTGCCAGCACCGGGGGTGGCTATGGCTACACCTTC | CASTGGGYGYTF
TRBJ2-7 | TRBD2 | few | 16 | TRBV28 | TGTGCCAGCAGTTTAGGGGGGGCTAGCGGGAGAGGTGAGCAGTACTTC | CASSLGGASGRGEQYF
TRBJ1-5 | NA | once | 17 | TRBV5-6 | TGTGCCAGCAGCTTACGCCCCGGCCCGGGAAGCAATCAGCCCCAGCATTTT | CASSLRPGPGSNQPQHF
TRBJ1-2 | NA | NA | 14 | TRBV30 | TGTGCCGGCGCCCGGGACACAAAGACCTATGGCTACACCTTC | CAGARDTKTYGYTF
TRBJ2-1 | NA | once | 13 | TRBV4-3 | TGCGCCAGCAGCCAAGGGGCTCCACCTGAGCAGTTCTTC | CASSQGAPPEQFF
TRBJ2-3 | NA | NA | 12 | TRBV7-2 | TGTGCCAGCGGCACATCGTCAGATACGCAGTATTTT | CASGTSSDTQYF
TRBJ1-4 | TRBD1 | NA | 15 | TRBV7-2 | TGTGCCAGCAGCTTAGTTGGGACAGGGTTCGAAAAACTGTTTTTT | CASSLVGTGFEKLFF
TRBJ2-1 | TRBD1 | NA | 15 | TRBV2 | TGTGCCAGCAGGTTGGGACAGGGAGAATACAATGAGCAGTTCTTC | CASRLGQGEYNEQFF
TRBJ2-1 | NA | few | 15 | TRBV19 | TGTGCCAGTAGTAAGAGACAATTTAGTTACAATGAGCAGTTCTTC | CASSKRQFSYNEQFF
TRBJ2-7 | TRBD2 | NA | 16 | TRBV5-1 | TGCGCCAGCAGCTTGGCTGGGCTAGCGGGGGGCTACGAGCAGTACTTC | CASSLAGLAGGYEQYF
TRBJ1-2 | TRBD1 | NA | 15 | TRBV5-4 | TGTGCCAGCAGCTCCGCCCCGGGACAGGGTTACGGCTACACCTTC | CASSSAPGQGYGYTF
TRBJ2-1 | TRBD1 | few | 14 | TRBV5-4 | TGTGCCAGCAGCAGGGACAGGGTGGCCAATGAGCAGTTCTTC | CASSRDRVANEQFF
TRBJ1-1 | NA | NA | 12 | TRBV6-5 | TGTGCCAGCGGTCAGGGATACACTGAAGCTTTCTTT | CASGQGYTEAFF
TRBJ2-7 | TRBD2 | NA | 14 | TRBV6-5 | TGTGCCAGTGGTCCGGGGGGGGCCACCTACGAGCAGTACTTC | CASGPGGATYEQYF
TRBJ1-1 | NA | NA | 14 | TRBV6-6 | TGTGCCAGCTATCCCCGCAGGGTGAACACTGAAGCTTTCTTT | CASYPRRVNTEAFF
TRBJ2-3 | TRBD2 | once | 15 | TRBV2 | TGTGCCAGCAGTCCGAGCGGGGGCAGCACAGATACGCAGTATTTT | CASSPSGGSTDTQYF
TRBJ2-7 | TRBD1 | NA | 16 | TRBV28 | TGTGCCAGCAGACCCTTGGTCGGGACAGGGCTCTACGAGCAGTACTTC | CASRPLVGTGLYEQYF
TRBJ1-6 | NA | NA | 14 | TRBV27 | TGTGCCAGCAGCACGACTGGGTGGGATTCACCCCTCCACTTT | CASSTTGWDSPLHF
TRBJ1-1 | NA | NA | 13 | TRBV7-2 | TGTGCCAGCAGCTTACGCGGGACGTGGGAAGCTTTCTTT | CASSLRGTWEAFF
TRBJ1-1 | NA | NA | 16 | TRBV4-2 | TGTGCCAGCAGCCCTCGACAGTACCTTATGAACACTGAAGCTTTCTTT | CASSPRQYLMNTEAFF
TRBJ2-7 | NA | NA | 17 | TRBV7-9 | TGTGCCAGCAGCTTAGGGGGGGGCGAACACAGCTCCTACGAGCAGTACTTC | CASSLGGGEHSSYEQYF
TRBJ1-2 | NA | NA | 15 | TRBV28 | TGTGCCAGTAAGTCTGGACACTTAACTAACTATGGCTACACCTTC | CASKSGHLTNYGYTF
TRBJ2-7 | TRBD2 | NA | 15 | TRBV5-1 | TGCGCCAGCAGCTTCCTAGCGGGGGGGCCTGGGGAGCAGTACTTC | CASSFLAGGPGEQYF
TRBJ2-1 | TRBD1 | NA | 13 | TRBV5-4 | TGTGCCAGCAGCTTGGCCCGGGACAGGGAGCAGTTCTTC | CASSLARDREQFF
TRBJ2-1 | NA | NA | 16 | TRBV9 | TGTGCCAGCAGCGTAGAAGGAATTAGGGGTCAAAATGAGCAGTTCTTC | CASSVEGIRGQNEQFF